These T cell receptor beta chains were read from a single sample in a study of blood T cells in healthy people across ages. A single record per CDR3 protein comes from TCRdb applying MiXCR to the 5' RACE reads. This table has roughly 1.5 million distinct CDR3 sequences, approximately 43% appearing once. Sequencing used blood. The receptors originated from a woman between 18 and 30 years old in good health. Each CDR3 is given with its conserved first and last residue. D genes are given only for firm matches. Clone size is given for some rows only: seen once, a few or many times, or a class if the clone is expanded.

v_call | clone_size | d_call | cdr3_aa
TRBV29-1 | . | . | CSVPGAAANTGELFF
TRBV20-1 | . | TRBD2 | CSGVSGRGTDTQYF
TRBV7-2 | . | . | CASSLVAEFQETQYF
TRBV7-9 | . | . | CASSLRYSTGKEKLFF
TRBV7-2 | . | . | CASSSRTSSHEMGDILYF
TRBV4-1 | . | . | CASSQSSGQDQPQHF
TRBV29-1 | few | TRBD1 | CSVADQGQGGTYEQYF
TRBV2 | . | TRBD2 | CASSREASGGVDEQYF
TRBV10-3 | . | . | CATSTGTTEAFF
TRBV7-9 | few | TRBD1 | CASSFFGQGDFYGYTF
TRBV20-1 | few | TRBD1 | CSAITLQAGTDSNQPQHF
TRBV20-1 | once | TRBD2 | CSATPTSGMTDTQYF
TRBV20-1 | few | . | CSARDYQEQYF
TRBV29-1 | once | . | CSVEVQVGQPQHF
TRBV20-1 | . | TRBD2 | CSAKGLAGFREQFF
TRBV24-1 | . | TRBD2 | CAPGGEQFF
TRBV5-1 | . | . | CACSTSGMRDNSPLHF
TRBV20-1 | . | TRBD2 | CSGLAGSYNEQFF
TRBV6-5 | . | . | CASSRTNYNEQFF
TRBV29-1 | . | . | CSVARVPNTGELFF
TRBV28 | . | TRBD1 | CASRKGQNDNEQYF
TRBV6-2/TRBV6-3 | . | . | CASSHRGASGYTF
TRBV10-2 | . | TRBD2 | CASSESGTSGGGRYF
TRBV27 | once | . | CASNLGQGYEQYF
TRBV7-9 | . | TRBD2 | CASSEGSGGENEQYF
TRBV2 | . | . | CVSSEGIRAGTHQPQHF
TRBV10-3 | once | . | CAISAGANTQYF
TRBV12-3/TRBV12-4 | . | . | CASTPGANPYEQYF